The source of this TCR beta chain is a study of radiotherapy plus CTLA-4 blockade in lung cancer. Across the whole study: The study recorded objective responses in roughly 20% of patients and disease control in approximately 31%. Whole-study results and caveats: Early clonal dynamics of blood T cells, together with interferon-beta, were reported as the best response predictor.

A word on this clone: What it binds is not known.

Chemo-refractory metastatic non-small-cell lung cancer patients received focal radiation with ipilimumab CTLA-4 blockade. V was clipped by 3 bases and J by 5 bases, with 17 bases between them. The CDR3 loop spans 15 amino acids. CDR1 SGHRS and CDR2 YFSETQ come from the germline V gene. TCRdb's table, derived via immunoSEQ multiplex PCR, lists solely in-frame clones and lacks some. The sample holds about 57,000 clones, less than 80% seen once. The chain carries TRBV5-1 and TRBJ1-1; D perhaps matches TRBD1 (5 bases). Material: peripheral blood, obtained from a patient treated with radiotherapy plus ipilimumab. The receptor was isolated from a human donor with non-small cell lung cancer who had a complete response to radiotherapy plus ipilimumab. CDR3 residues: CASSWGQAGGTEAFF. The CDR3 coding sequence is TGCGCCAGCAGCTGGGGCCAAGCAGGCGGAACTGAAGCTTTCTTT.